This T cell receptor (beta chain) was identified in a study of CDR3 diversity in severe acne (dated by TCRdb to the late 2010s). In this sample, this clonotype turned up a few times. It has no known antigen specificity. One base away there is no much larger clone; base qualities are not given. To prepare the library, PCR was applied. TCRdb records Illumina HiSeq 2000 as the sequencer. TCRdb handled the public reads itself, with Q25 trimming in fastp and clone calling in MiXCR, and kept productive beta chains. Identical CDR3 protein sequences are pooled into one entry, listed with their most common genes and DNA. The sample data list about 93,000 distinct CDR3 sequences, and around half of these were observed just once. The ten biggest clones cover about a tenth of the sample. The TCR comes from a male donor in good health, serving as a control. Sequencing was carried out using blood.

The CDR3 here reads CASSELARGTQYF. The nucleotides read TGTGCCAGCAGTGAACTGGCGAGGGGGACCCAGTACTTC. This chain joins TRBV2 to TRBJ2-5; the D gene cannot be resolved beyond TRBD1 or TRBD2, each matching 5 bases. The cysteine opens and the phenylalanine closes a CDR3 of 13 amino acids. Left in the record is the CDR3 DNA by itself, 39 bases read in frame from the first base. Trimming costs V 2 bases and J 7 bases, and their ends lie 11 bases apart. The germline V gene provides CDR1 SNHLY and CDR2 FYNNEI. With the rest looked up from the reference TRBV2 and TRBJ2-5 genes rather than sequenced, the full variable domain is EPEVTQTPSHQVTQMGQEVILRCVPISNHLYFYWYRQILGQKVEFLVSFYNNEISEKSEIFDDQFSVERPDGSNFTLKIRSTKLEDSAMYFCASSELARGTQYFGPGTRLLVL.